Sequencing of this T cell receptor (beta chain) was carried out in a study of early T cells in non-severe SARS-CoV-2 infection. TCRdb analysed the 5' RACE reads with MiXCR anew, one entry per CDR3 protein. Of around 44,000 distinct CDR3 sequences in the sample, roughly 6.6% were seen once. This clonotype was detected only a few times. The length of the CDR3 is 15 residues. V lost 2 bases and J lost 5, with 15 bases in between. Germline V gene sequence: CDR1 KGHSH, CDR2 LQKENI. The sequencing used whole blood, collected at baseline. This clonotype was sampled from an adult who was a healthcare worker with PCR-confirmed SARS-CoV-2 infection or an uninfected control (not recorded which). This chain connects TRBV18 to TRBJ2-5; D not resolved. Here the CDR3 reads CASSPDFSRDETQYF. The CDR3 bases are TGTGCCAGCTCACCAGACTTTTCGCGAGATGAGACCCAGTACTTC.